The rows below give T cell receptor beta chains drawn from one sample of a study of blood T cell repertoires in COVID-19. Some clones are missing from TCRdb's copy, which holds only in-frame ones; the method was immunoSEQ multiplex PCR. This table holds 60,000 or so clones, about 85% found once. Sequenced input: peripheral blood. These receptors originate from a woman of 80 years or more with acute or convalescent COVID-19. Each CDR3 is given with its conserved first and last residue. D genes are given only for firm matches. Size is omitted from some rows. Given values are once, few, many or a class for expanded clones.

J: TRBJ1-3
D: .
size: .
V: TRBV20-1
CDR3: CSARGGDTIYF
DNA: TGCAGTGCGAGGGGGGGGGACACCATATATTTT

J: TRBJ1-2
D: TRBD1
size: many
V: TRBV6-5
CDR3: CASSYLGQVGYTF
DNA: TGTGCCAGCAGTTACTTAGGACAGGTTGGGTACACCTTC

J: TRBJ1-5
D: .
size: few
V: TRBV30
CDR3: CAWSTGNNQPQHF
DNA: TGTGCCTGGAGTACAGGGAACAATCAGCCCCAGCATTTT

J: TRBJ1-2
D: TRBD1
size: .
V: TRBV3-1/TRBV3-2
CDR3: CASSHISGGLGYGYTF
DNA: TGTGCCAGCAGCCACATATCAGGGGGCTTGGGATACGGCTACACCTTC

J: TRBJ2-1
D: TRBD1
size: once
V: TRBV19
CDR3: CASSIPGGQGSYNEQFF
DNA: TGTGCCAGTAGTATTCCGGGGGGACAGGGCTCCTACAATGAGCAGTTCTTC

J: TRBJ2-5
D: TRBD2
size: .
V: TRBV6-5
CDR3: CASELAGGRETQYF
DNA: TGTGCCAGCGAGTTGGCGGGGGGGCGAGAGACCCAGTACTTC

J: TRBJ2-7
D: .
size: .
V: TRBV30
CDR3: CAWSLGISGEQYF
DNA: TGTGCCTGGAGTCTAGGCATCTCGGGAGAGCAGTACTTC

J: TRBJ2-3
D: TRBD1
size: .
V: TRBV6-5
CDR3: CASTQGASTDTQYF
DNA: TGTGCCAGCACGCAGGGGGCCTCCACAGATACGCAGTATTTT

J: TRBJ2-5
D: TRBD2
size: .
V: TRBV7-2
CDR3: CASSQRGGETQYF
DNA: TGTGCCAGCAGCCAGCGGGGGGGAGAGACCCAGTACTTC

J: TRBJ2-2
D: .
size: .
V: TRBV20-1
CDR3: CSASTLGTGELFF
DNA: TGCAGTGCTAGTACTCTCGGCACCGGGGAGCTGTTTTTT

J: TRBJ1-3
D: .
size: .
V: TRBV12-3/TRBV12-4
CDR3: CASSLLIGNTIYF
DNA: TGTGCCAGCAGTTTACTAATAGGAAACACCATATATTTT

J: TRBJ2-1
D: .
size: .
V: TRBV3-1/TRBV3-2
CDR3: CASSHSNEQFF
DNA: TGTGCCAGCAGCCATAGCAATGAGCAGTTCTTC

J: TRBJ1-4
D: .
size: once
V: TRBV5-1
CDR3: CASSGQGTNEKLFF
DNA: TGCGCCAGCAGCGGCCAGGGGACTAATGAAAAACTGTTTTTT

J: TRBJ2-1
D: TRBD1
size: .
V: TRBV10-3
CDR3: CAINRGIGYNEQFF
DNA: TGTGCCATCAACAGGGGAATCGGATACAATGAGCAGTTCTTC

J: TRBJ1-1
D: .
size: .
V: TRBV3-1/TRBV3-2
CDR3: CASSRMTGEAFF
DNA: TGTGCCAGCAGCCGGATGACAGGTGAAGCTTTCTTT

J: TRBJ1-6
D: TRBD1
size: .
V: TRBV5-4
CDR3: CASRDSGQGNSPLHF
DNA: TGTGCCAGCAGGGACTCGGGACAGGGGAATTCACCCCTCCACTTT

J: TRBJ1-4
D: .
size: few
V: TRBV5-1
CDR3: CASSLAEGAKLFF
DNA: TGCGCCAGCAGCTTGGCAGAGGGCGCGAAACTGTTTTTT

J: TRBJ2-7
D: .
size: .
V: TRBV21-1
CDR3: CASSQGQGGCEQYF
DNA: TGTGCCAGCAGTCAGGGACAGGGGGGTTGCGAGCAGTACTTC

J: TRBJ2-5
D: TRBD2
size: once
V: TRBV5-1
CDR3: CARSWGRAGGAGETQYF
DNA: TGCGCCCGCAGCTGGGGGCGCGCGGGGGGGGCCGGCGAGACCCAGTACTTC

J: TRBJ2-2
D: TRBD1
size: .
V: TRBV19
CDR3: CASSLGQGYTGELFF
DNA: TGTGCCAGTAGTTTGGGACAGGGCTACACCGGGGAGCTGTTTTTT

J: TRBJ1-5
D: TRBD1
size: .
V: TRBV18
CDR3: CASSTRQGANQPQHF
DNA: TGTGCCAGCTCAACTAGACAGGGGGCCAATCAGCCCCAGCATTTT

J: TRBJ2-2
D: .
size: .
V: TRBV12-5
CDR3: CASGLFIGAGELFF
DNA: TGTGCTAGTGGTCTCTTTATAGGGGCCGGGGAGCTGTTTTTT

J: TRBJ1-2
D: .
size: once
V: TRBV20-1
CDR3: CSASLFGYNANYGYTF
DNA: TGCAGTGCTAGTCTATTCGGGTACAACGCTAACTATGGCTACACCTTC

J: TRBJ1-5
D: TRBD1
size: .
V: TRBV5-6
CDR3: CASSLARGGSGNQPQHF
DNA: TGTGCCAGCAGCTTGGCCAGAGGGGGCTCGGGCAATCAGCCCCAGCATTTT

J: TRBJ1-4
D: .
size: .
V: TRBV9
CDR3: CASSVEGRAMEKLFF
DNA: TGTGCCAGCAGCGTAGAGGGCAGGGCCATGGAAAAACTGTTTTTT

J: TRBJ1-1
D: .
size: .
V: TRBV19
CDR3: CASFDRITEAFF
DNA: TGTGCCAGTTTTGACAGAATCACTGAAGCTTTCTTT

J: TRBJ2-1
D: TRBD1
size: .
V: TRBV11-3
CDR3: CASSPGQGYNEQFF
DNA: TGTGCCAGCAGCCCGGGACAGGGCTACAATGAGCAGTTCTTC

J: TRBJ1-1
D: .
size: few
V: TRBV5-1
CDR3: CASSYGQRENTEAFF
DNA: TGCGCCAGCAGCTACGGACAGAGAGAGAACACTGAAGCTTTCTTT

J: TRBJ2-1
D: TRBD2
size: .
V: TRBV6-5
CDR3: CASSPRLANEQFF
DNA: TGTGCCAGCAGTCCGCGACTAGCGAATGAGCAGTTCTTC